A selection of T cell receptor beta chains follows, all from one sample in a study of T cell responses to AZD1222 COVID-19 vaccine. Repertoires were generated with immunoSEQ multiplex PCR, while TCRdb's copy carries only in-frame clones and drops some. Of some 120,000 clones detected, about 90% appear once; the ten largest clones hold roughly 1.4%. The sample in question was peripheral blood, obtained 28 days after the second AZD1222 dose. These TCRs come from an adult who received the AZD1222 COVID-19 vaccine. The CDR3 runs from the conserved cysteine through the conserved F or W. A D gene is named only where the DNA matches it firmly. Some rows have no size entry. The others give once, few or many, or a class for an expanded clone.

CASSSASTDTQYF,TGTGCCAGCAGTTCCGCAAGCACAGATACGCAGTATTTT,TRBV6-5,NA,TRBJ2-3,NA
CASRNRRVSNYGYTF,TGTGCCAGTAGAAATCGCAGGGTTTCTAACTATGGCTACACCTTC,TRBV19,NA,TRBJ1-2,NA
CAWSTLNGNEQYF,TGTGCCTGGAGTACCCTTAATGGGAACGAGCAGTACTTC,TRBV30,NA,TRBJ2-7,NA
CASRREAQYF,TGTGCCAGCAGGCGCGAGGCGCAGTATTTT,TRBV13,NA,TRBJ2-3,NA
CASSTLTGGWYGYTF,TGTGCCAGCAGCACCCTGACAGGGGGTTGGTATGGCTACACCTTC,TRBV7-8,NA,TRBJ1-2,TRBD1
CASDHPGGYGYTF,TGTGCTAGTGACCATCCGGGCGGCTATGGCTACACCTTC,TRBV12-5,NA,TRBJ1-2,NA
CSAGLYNEQFF,TGCAGTGCTGGACTGTACAATGAGCAGTTCTTC,TRBV20-1,NA,TRBJ2-1,NA
CATSRDPSGRTTSYEQYF,TGTGCCACCAGCAGAGATCCGAGCGGGAGGACTACTTCCTACGAGCAGTACTTC,TRBV15,few,TRBJ2-7,TRBD2
CASSPWDSPKNYGYTF,TGTGCCAGCAGCCCCTGGGACAGCCCGAAAAACTATGGCTACACCTTC,TRBV7-9,NA,TRBJ1-2,TRBD1
CASSLELELSYEQYF,TGCGCCAGCAGCTTGGAGTTGGAATTGTCTTACGAGCAGTACTTC,TRBV5-1,NA,TRBJ2-7,NA
CASSPEGADTDTQYF,TGCGCCAGCAGCCCCGAGGGGGCGGACACAGATACGCAGTATTTT,TRBV5-1,NA,TRBJ2-3,TRBD1
CASSLTTSGSPYEQYF,TGTGCCAGCAGCCTCACGACTAGCGGGAGCCCCTACGAGCAGTACTTC,TRBV3-1/TRBV3-2,NA,TRBJ2-7,TRBD2
CASTDGTEAFF,TGTGCCAGTACTGACGGCACTGAAGCTTTCTTT,TRBV19,NA,TRBJ1-1,NA
CAVRDKKSPLHF,TGTGCGGTACGGGACAAAAAATCACCCCTCCACTTT,TRBV28,once,TRBJ1-6,NA
CASSPQRDTYEQYF,TGTGCCAGCTCACCACAACGGGACACCTACGAGCAGTACTTC,TRBV18,NA,TRBJ2-7,NA
CAWSALGANTGELFF,TGTGCCTGGAGTGCCCTGGGCGCGAACACCGGGGAGCTGTTTTTT,TRBV30,NA,TRBJ2-2,NA
CASSLGVRGFSNQPQHF,TGTGCCAGCAGCTTGGGAGTTCGAGGGTTTAGCAATCAGCCCCAGCATTTT,TRBV5-6,NA,TRBJ1-5,NA
CASSLDPMGVSGTDTQYF,TGCGCCAGCAGCTTGGACCCTATGGGGGTGTCGGGCACAGATACGCAGTATTTT,TRBV5-1,NA,TRBJ2-3,NA
CASSPSGGNTGELFF,TGTGCCAGCAGTCCTAGCGGGGGGAACACCGGGGAGCTGTTTTTT,TRBV2,NA,TRBJ2-2,TRBD2
CASSTAGAGEAFF,TGTGCCAGCAGTACCGCAGGGGCGGGTGAAGCTTTCTTT,TRBV6-6,NA,TRBJ1-1,NA
CASSSLAGGSYEQYF,TGTGCCAGCAGTTCCCTAGCGGGAGGCTCCTACGAGCAGTACTTC,TRBV27,NA,TRBJ2-7,TRBD2
CASSQGRGLAGGSTDTQYF,TGTGCCAGCAGCCAGGGGCGGGGACTAGCGGGAGGGAGCACAGATACGCAGTATTTT,TRBV11-2,NA,TRBJ2-3,TRBD2
CASSPTGANTGELFF,TGTGCCAGCAGTCCTACCGGAGCGAACACCGGGGAGCTGTTTTTT,TRBV28,once,TRBJ2-2,NA
CASKRDVYEQYF,TGTGCCAGCAAACGGGACGTCTACGAGCAGTACTTC,TRBV28,NA,TRBJ2-7,NA
CASSSGGGNTEAFF,TGTGCCAGCAGCTCGGGAGGGGGGAACACTGAAGCTTTCTTT,TRBV5-4,NA,TRBJ1-1,NA
CASSRSTWGTEAFF,TGTGCCAGCTCACGATCGACCTGGGGGACTGAAGCTTTCTTT,TRBV18,NA,TRBJ1-1,NA
CASSREGQGGYTEAFF,TGTGCCAGCAGCCGGGAAGGACAGGGGGGGTACACTGAAGCTTTCTTT,TRBV3-1/TRBV3-2,NA,TRBJ1-1,TRBD1
CASSFLAGDTQYF,TGTGCCAGCAGTTTCCTGGCGGGAGATACGCAGTATTTT,TRBV27,NA,TRBJ2-3,NA
CASSQDRGWGNTIYF,TGTGCCAGCAGCCAAGACAGGGGGTGGGGAAACACCATATATTTT,TRBV5-4,NA,TRBJ1-3,TRBD1
CASSGDSQISHLAKNIQYF,TGTGCCAGCAGCGGGGACAGCCAAATCTCTCACTTGGCCAAAAACATTCAGTACTTC,TRBV2,NA,TRBJ2-4,TRBD1
CASSEAGGSSYEQYF,TGTGCCAGCAGTGAAGCAGGGGGAAGCTCCTACGAGCAGTACTTC,TRBV2,NA,TRBJ2-7,NA
CASSLGGGEKLFF,TGCGCCAGCAGCCTCGGGGGGGGCGAAAAACTGTTTTTT,TRBV4-1,NA,TRBJ1-4,NA
CASSLGGPGANTGELFF,TGTGCCAGCAGCTTAGGGGGCCCCGGGGCAAACACCGGGGAGCTGTTTTTT,TRBV11-2,NA,TRBJ2-2,NA
CASSLASAEQFF,TGCGCCAGCAGCTTGGCAAGCGCTGAGCAGTTCTTC,TRBV5-1,NA,TRBJ2-1,NA
CASTRFVVGTAVFYEQYF,TGTGCCAGCACAAGGTTTGTAGTTGGGACAGCAGTTTTCTACGAGCAGTACTTC,TRBV28,once,TRBJ2-7,TRBD1
CASGQGLGHNEQFF,TGTGCCAGCGGACAGGGTTTAGGTCACAATGAGCAGTTCTTC,TRBV6-5,NA,TRBJ2-1,TRBD1
CASSPNQGNEQFF,TGTGCCAGCTCACCGAACCAGGGGAATGAGCAGTTCTTC,TRBV18,NA,TRBJ2-1,NA
CASSLPLPGAANYGYTF,TGTGCCAGCAGTCTACCCCTCCCAGGGGCTGCAAACTATGGCTACACCTTC,TRBV28,NA,TRBJ1-2,NA
CASSQSGASSTDTQYF,TGTGCCAGCAGCCAGAGCGGGGCGTCTAGCACAGATACGCAGTATTTT,TRBV5-4,NA,TRBJ2-3,TRBD2
CASSDRGYNEQFF,TGTGCCAGCAGCGATCGGGGTTACAATGAGCAGTTCTTC,TRBV9,NA,TRBJ2-1,NA
CASSTSAGRGPEKLFF,TGTGCCAGCAGCACCTCGGCCGGCAGGGGGCCTGAAAAACTGTTTTTT,TRBV9,few,TRBJ1-4,TRBD1
CASSLVRAGGTGELFF,TGTGCCAGCAGCTTGGTCAGGGCGGGCGGCACCGGGGAGCTGTTTTTT,TRBV5-6,NA,TRBJ2-2,NA
CASSFGLAGVPGELFF,TGTGCCAGCAGCTTTGGGCTAGCGGGAGTCCCCGGGGAGCTGTTTTTT,TRBV5-4,NA,TRBJ2-2,TRBD2
CASSPRGDITEAFF,TGTGCCAGCTCACCACGGGGGGATATCACTGAAGCTTTCTTT,TRBV18,NA,TRBJ1-1,NA
CASSPLRRGEQFF,TGTGCCAGTAGCCCCCTCCGACGGGGTGAGCAGTTCTTC,TRBV19,NA,TRBJ2-1,NA
CASTKGVRNTEAFF,TGTGCCAGCACCAAAGGGGTACGGAACACTGAAGCTTTCTTT,TRBV7-9,NA,TRBJ1-1,NA
CASSPLAGALGTHADTQYF,TGTGCCAGCAGTCCGCTGGCGGGAGCTTTGGGGACACACGCAGATACGCAGTATTTT,TRBV28,few,TRBJ2-3,NA
CASSIHHNTGELFF,TGTGCCAGTAGTATACATCATAACACCGGGGAGCTGTTTTTT,TRBV19,NA,TRBJ2-2,NA
CSASLGGIGGEQYF,TGCAGTGCTAGTCTGGGCGGGATTGGCGGAGAGCAGTACTTC,TRBV20-1,once,TRBJ2-7,NA
CAWSGGGSSGSLNF,TGTGCCTGGAGTGGTGGAGGTTCTAGCGGGAGTTTGAACTTC,TRBV30,NA,TRBJ2-7,TRBD2
CASSPGQLNTEAFF,TGTGCCAGCAGTCCCGGACAGTTAAACACTGAAGCTTTCTTT,TRBV28,NA,TRBJ1-1,NA
CASSPRTGPGNTIYF,TGTGCCAGCAGCCCCCGGACAGGACCGGGAAACACCATATATTTT,TRBV5-4,NA,TRBJ1-3,TRBD1
CASSLGGRAGEQFF,TGTGCCAGCAGTTTAGGGGGGAGGGCAGGTGAGCAGTTCTTC,TRBV27,NA,TRBJ2-1,TRBD2
CASSFGRGRYNEQFF,TGTGCCAGCAGTTTCGGACGGGGGCGCTACAATGAGCAGTTCTTC,TRBV27,NA,TRBJ2-1,NA
CASSLSDGGYTF,TGTGCCAGCAGTTTATCAGATGGGGGCTACACCTTC,TRBV12-3/TRBV12-4,NA,TRBJ1-2,NA